This T cell receptor beta chain was sequenced for a study of human T cells and chemical hapten exposure. The CDR3 has 16 residues. CDR1 KGHSH and CDR2 LQKENI come from the germline V gene. The V and J ends lost 3 bases and 0 bases respectively, with 12 bases between them. Time point in this sample: pre-sensitization, week 0. Noted treatment: therapeutic diphenylcyclopropenone sensitization with weekly scalp DPC. The starting material, unfractionated whole blood, was used for total RNA extraction. This clonotype occurred many times. MiXCR, applied by TCRdb to the RACE reads, yields one record per CDR3 protein. The sample records over 300,000 distinct CDR3 sequences, approximately 5% being singletons.

This sample comprised whole blood, obtained in connection with sensitization to the hapten diphenylcyclopropenone (DPC). The chain couples TRBV18 to TRBJ1-3, with D possibly being TRBD1 (6 bases). The receptor was derived from a woman between 45 and 65 years old with alopecia areata. Some clones in this sample may be carry-over from other donors' samples. This CDR3 is CASSPRQESSGNTIYF. DNA for the CDR3: TGTGCCAGCTCACCGCGACAGGAGTCCTCTGGAAACACCATATATTTT.